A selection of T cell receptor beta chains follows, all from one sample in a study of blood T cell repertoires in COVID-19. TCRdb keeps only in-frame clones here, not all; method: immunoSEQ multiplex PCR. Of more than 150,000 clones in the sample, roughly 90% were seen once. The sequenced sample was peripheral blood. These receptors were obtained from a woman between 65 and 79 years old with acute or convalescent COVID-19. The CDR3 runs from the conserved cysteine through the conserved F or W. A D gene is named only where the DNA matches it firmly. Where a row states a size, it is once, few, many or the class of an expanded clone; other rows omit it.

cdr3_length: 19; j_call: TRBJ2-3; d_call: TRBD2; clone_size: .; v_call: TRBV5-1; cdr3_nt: TGCGCCAGCAGCCGGGGACTAGCGGGGGCCCTCTTCGGCACAGATACGCAGTATTTT; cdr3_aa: CASSRGLAGALFGTDTQYF
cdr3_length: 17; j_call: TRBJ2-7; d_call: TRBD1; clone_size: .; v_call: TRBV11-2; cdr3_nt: TGTGCCAGCAGCTTAGGGTACAGGGGGCGAGAACACTACGAGCAGTACTTC; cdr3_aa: CASSLGYRGREHYEQYF
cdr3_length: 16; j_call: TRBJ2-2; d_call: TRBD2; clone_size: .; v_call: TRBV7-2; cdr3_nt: TGTGCCAGCAGCTTCTTAGCGGGGGGCGGCACCGGGGAGCTGTTTTTT; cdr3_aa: CASSFLAGGGTGELFF
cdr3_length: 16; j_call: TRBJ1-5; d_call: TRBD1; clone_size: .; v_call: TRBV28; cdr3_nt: TGTGCCAGCAGGCGCGAGGGACAGGGGGTCCGTCAGCCCCAGCATTTT; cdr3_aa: CASRREGQGVRQPQHF
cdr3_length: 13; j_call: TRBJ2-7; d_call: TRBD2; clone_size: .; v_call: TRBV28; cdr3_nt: TGTGCCAGCAGTGGCGGGGGCTCCTACGAGCAGTACTTC; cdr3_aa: CASSGGGSYEQYF
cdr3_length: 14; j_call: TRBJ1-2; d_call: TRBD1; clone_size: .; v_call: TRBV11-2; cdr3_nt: TGTGCCAGCAGCTTAGCCTTACAGGGGTATGGCTACACCTTC; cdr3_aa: CASSLALQGYGYTF
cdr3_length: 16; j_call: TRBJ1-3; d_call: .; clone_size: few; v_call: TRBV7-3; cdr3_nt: TGTGCCAGCAGCCCTTATGGAGGGTTCTCTGGAAACACCATATATTTT; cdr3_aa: CASSPYGGFSGNTIYF
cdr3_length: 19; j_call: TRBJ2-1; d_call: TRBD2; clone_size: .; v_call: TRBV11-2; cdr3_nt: TGTGCCAGCAGCTTAGATCGGACTAGCGGGGGGGCGAGGAACAATGAGCAGTTCTTC; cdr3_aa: CASSLDRTSGGARNNEQFF
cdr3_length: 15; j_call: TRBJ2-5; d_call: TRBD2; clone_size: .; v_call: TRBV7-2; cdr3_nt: TGTGCCAGCAGCTGGGGACTAGCGGGAGGCGCGACCCAGTACTTC; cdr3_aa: CASSWGLAGGATQYF
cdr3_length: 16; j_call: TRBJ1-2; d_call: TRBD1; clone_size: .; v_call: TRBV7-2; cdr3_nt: TGTGCCAGCAGCCCCCGGACAGGGGGTTTTTCTAGGGGCTACACCTTC; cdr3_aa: CASSPRTGGFSRGYTF
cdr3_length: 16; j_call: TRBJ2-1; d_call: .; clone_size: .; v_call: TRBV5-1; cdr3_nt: TGCGCCAGCAGCTTGGTGGGGGCTGAGAACTACAATGAGCAGTTCTTC; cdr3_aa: CASSLVGAENYNEQFF
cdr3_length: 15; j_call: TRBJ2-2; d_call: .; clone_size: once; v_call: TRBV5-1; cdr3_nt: TGCGCCAGCAGCCCGGGACATCCGAACACCGGGGAGCTGTTTTTT; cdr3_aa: CASSPGHPNTGELFF
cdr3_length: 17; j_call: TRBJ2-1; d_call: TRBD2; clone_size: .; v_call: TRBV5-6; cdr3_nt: TGTGCCAGCAGCTTGGTCCTTAGCGGGAAGTTCTCCAATGAGCAGTTCTTC; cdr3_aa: CASSLVLSGKFSNEQFF
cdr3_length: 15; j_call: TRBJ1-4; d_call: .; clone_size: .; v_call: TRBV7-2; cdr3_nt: TGTGCCAGCAGCTTAGTGCGGCAAACTAATGAAAAACTGTTTTTT; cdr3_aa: CASSLVRQTNEKLFF
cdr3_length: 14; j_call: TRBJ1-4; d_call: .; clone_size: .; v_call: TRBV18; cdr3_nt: TGTGCCAGCTCACCCAGGGGAACTAATGAAAAACTGTTTTTT; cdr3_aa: CASSPRGTNEKLFF
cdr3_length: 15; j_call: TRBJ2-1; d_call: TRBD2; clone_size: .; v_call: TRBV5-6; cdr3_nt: TGTGCCAGCAGCCCCGGGCTAGCGGGAGAGTATGAGCAGTTCTTC; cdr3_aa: CASSPGLAGEYEQFF
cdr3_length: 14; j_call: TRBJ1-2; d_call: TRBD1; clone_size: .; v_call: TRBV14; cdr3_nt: TGTGCCAGCAGCCCCGGGACAGGGCTTTTCGGCTACACCTTC; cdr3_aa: CASSPGTGLFGYTF
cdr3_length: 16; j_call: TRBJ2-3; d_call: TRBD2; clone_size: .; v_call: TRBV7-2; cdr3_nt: TGTGCCAGCAGCCTGGGACTAGCGGGGGGGCTAGATACGCAGTATTTT; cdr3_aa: CASSLGLAGGLDTQYF
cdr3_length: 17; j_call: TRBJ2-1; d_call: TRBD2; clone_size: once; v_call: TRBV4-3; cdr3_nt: TGCGCCAGCAGCCAAGGGACTAGCGGGGGGGCTGAGATTGAGCAGTTCTTC; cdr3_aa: CASSQGTSGGAEIEQFF
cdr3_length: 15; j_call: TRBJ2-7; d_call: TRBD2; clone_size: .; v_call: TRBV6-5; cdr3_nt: TGTGCCAGCAGTAAAACTAGCGGCGGAGGGTACGAGCAGTACTTC; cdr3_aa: CASSKTSGGGYEQYF